Listed here are 5 T cell receptor beta chains from one sample, sequenced in a study of cytomegalovirus exposure and HLA in healthy donors. Both 60 Vbeta primers and 13 Jbeta primers went into the PCR. The data were produced by immunoSEQ multiplex PCR, yet TCRdb's version contains in-frame clones alone and is incomplete. The table shows fewer than 150,000 clones, with over 60% occurring only once. The sequencing input was PBMCs. These receptors originate from a man aged 35 to 55 in good health and CMV-seronegative.

This chain connects TRBV5-1 to TRBJ1-2; no reliable D call. Trimming shortened V by 4 bases and J by 2 bases, and 12 bases separated the two germline ends. Germline V CDR1 and CDR2: SGHRS, YFSETQ. The CDR3 runs to 14 residues. CDR3 nucleotide sequence: TGCGCCAGCAGCCCTACGACTCAAAACTATGGCTACACCTTC. Its protein is CASSPTTQNYGYTF.

The V call is TRBV5-4, the J call TRBJ2-1, with TRBD2 as a possible D gene (6 bases). Between the trimmed V and J ends, which lost 0 bases and 6 bases, there was a span of 10 bases. CDR3 length equals 14 residues. CDR1 is SGHNT, CDR2 YYREEE, per germline (reference sequence). CDR3 region: CASSLGLVGNEQFF. The DNA for the CDR3 is TGTGCCAGCAGCTTGGGACTAGTGGGCAATGAGCAGTTCTTC.

The gene calls are TRBV30 and TRBJ1-1; possibly TRBD1 for D (6 bases). This CDR3 region has 13 residues. Trimming pared 0 bases from V and 9 bases from J, leaving 14 bases between. Germline loops: CDR1 GTSNPN, CDR2 SVGIG (reference sequence). The CDR3 loop reads CAWSVLGGAQAFF. The CDR3 bases are TGTGCCTGGAGTGTTCTAGGGGGGGCCCAAGCTTTCTTT.

V and J are TRBV30 and TRBJ2-1; 10 bases agree with TRBD2. The CDR3 is made up of 15 amino acids. Germline assignment: CDR1 GTSNPN and CDR2 SVGIG (reference sequence). J lost 5 bases, V lost 2 bases, and 6 bases had no gene match. CDR3 DNA: TGTGCCTGGAGTCCAAAAGGACTAGCGGACAATGAGCAGTTCTTC. Translation: CAWSPKGLADNEQFF.

The V gene is TRBV5-4, the J gene TRBJ1-4; 8 positions agree with TRBD1. CDR3 length: 13 amino acids. Germline V CDR1 and CDR2: SGHNT, YYREEE (reference sequence). V lost 2 bases and J lost 8; bases outside the gene matches: 2. The CDR3 nucleotides are TGTGCCAGCAGCTTTGGGACAGGAGAAAAACTGTTTTTT. Translated: CASSFGTGEKLFF.